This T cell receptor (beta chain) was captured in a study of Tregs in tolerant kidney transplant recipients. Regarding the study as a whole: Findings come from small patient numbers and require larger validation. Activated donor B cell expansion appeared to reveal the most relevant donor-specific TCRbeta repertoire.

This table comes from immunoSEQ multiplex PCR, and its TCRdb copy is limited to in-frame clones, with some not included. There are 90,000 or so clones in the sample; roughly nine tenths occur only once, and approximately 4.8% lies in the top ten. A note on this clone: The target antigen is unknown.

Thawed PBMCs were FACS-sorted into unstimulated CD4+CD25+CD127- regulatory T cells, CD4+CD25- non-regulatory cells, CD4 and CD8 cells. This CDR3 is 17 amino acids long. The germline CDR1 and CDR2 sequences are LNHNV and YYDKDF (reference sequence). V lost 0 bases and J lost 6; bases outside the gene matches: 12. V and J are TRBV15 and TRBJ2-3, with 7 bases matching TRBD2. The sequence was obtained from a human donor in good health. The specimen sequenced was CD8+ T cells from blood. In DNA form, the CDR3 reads TGTGCCACCAGCAGAGAGGTTCGGCGGGGGTCAGGGGATACGCAGTATTTT. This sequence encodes CATSREVRRGSGDTQYF.